The 14 T cell receptor beta chains listed next were all sequenced from one sample in a study of blood T cell repertoires in COVID-19 (dated by TCRdb to about 2020). Libraries were prepared through the immunoSEQ multiplex PCR assay. TCRdb obtained this table from immuneACCESS and retained in-frame rearrangements with V and J assigned. These tables miss some clones; where compared with another copy, unresolved V genes account for less than half of the shortfall, and the remainder is unexplained. The sample table contains approximately 230,000 clones; only one count was recorded for approximately 90% of them. The ten largest clones add up to more than 3.5% of the sample. The sequencing input was PBMCs or T cells enriched from blood (not recorded which). These receptor sequences come from a woman younger than 45 who had recovered from COVID-19.

The table lists this clone with a count of one. The chain uses TRBV7-6 and TRBJ1-1; 9 bases agree with TRBD1. CDR1 is SGHVS, CDR2 FNYEAQ, per germline. The CDR3 contains 16 residues. J was trimmed by 1 base and V by 1 base; bases with no gene match: 4. CDR3 sequence reads: CASSLVGQGKNTEAFF. CDR3 coding DNA: TGTGCCAGCAGCTTAGTTGGACAGGGGAAGAACACTGAAGCTTTCTTT.

Remarks on this clone: The junction departs from germline at one end; a sequencing error may be responsible. V and J are TRBV7-7 and TRBJ2-2; 10 bases align to TRBD1. The CDR3 length is 15 residues. Germline V gives CDR1 SSHAT, CDR2 FNYEAQ (reference sequence). CDR3 region: CASSWTGGEAGELFF. In DNA, the CDR3 is TGTGCTAGCAGCTGGACAGGGGGAGAGGCCGGGGAGCTGTTTTTT.

The sample holds a few counts of this clone. The V call is TRBV30, the J call TRBJ1-2; no reliable D call. CDR1 GTSNPN and CDR2 SVGIG come from the germline V gene (reference sequence). The CDR3 loop spans 14 amino acids. V dropped 3 bases and J dropped 5 bases, with 16 bases sitting between them. DNA of the CDR3: TGTGCCTGGAGGGCCGACAATTTTGATTATGGCTACACCTTC. The encoded protein is CAWRADNFDYGYTF.

This sequence joins TRBV28 and TRBJ2-7; D is possibly TRBD1 (6 bases). Trimming left V 2 bases short and J 5 bases short, with 10 bases between. The CDR3 sequence is 13 residues long. Germline CDR1 MDHEN, CDR2 SYDVKM. CDR3 coding DNA: TGTGCCAGCAGTTTAGAGGGGGTCCACGAGCAGTACTTC. This sequence encodes CASSLEGVHEQYF.

The CDR3 protein is CASRDLGNQPQHF. The CDR3 coding sequence is TGTGCCAGTAGAGACCTCGGGAATCAGCCCCAGCATTTT. This chain joins TRBV19 and TRBJ1-5; D not certain. Germline CDR1 reads LNHDA; CDR2 reads SQIVND (reference sequence). Deletions cut 6 bases from V and 4 bases from J, with 10 bases between. The CDR3 has 13 amino acids.

V is TRBV9 and J is TRBJ2-1; 13 bases are a match to TRBD2. This CDR3 has 17 amino acids. Germline trimming cut 2 bases from V and 0 bases from J; bases unmatched to any gene: 2. Germline V gene lookup returns CDR1 SGDLS and CDR2 YYNGEE. CDR3 DNA: TGTGCCAGCAGCGTGACTAGCGGGGGGAGCTCCTACAATGAGCAGTTCTTC. Encoded protein: CASSVTSGGSSYNEQFF.

This chain joins TRBV15 and TRBJ1-2; no clear D. Germline loops: CDR1 LNHNV, CDR2 YYDKDF (reference sequence). The CDR3 is 15 amino acids. Between the trimmed V and J ends, which lost 1 base and 0 bases, there was a span of 9 bases. CDR3: CATSRAEPANYGYTF. Here the CDR3 DNA reads TGTGCCACCAGCAGAGCAGAACCTGCTAACTATGGCTACACCTTC.

This clone was seen ten or more times. The chain couples TRBV6-5 to TRBJ2-7, with a tentative D call TRBD1 (6 bases). Trimming removed 7 bases at V and 0 bases at J, with 10 bases between. The CDR3 length is 13 residues. CDR1 and CDR2 (germline): MNHEY, SVGAGI. The CDR3 nucleotides read TGTGCCAGCACCTGGACAGCCTCCTACGAGCAGTACTTC. Residues: CASTWTASYEQYF.

The chain employs TRBV5-1 and TRBJ2-5; TRBD2 matches at 7 bases. CDR3 length: 14 residues. V lost 4 bases, J lost 3 bases, and 6 bases stayed unmatched. Germline CDR1 and CDR2: SGHRS and YFSETQ. Written as DNA, the CDR3 is TGCGCCAGCAGCCGGGTACTAGCGAAAGAGACCCAGTACTTC. The encoded protein is CASSRVLAKETQYF.

The chain carries TRBV28 and TRBJ2-1, with 12 bases matching TRBD2. The CDR3 length is 14 residues. With 10 bases clipped from V and 10 bases from J, the junction kept 11 bases outside the gene matches. CDR1 and CDR2 (germline): MDHEN, SYDVKM. The DNA of the CDR3 is TGTGCCACCCACTTACTAGCGGGAGGAGGGGAGCAGTTCTTC. It encodes CATHLLAGGGEQFF.

This clone has only a few counts. The chain combines TRBV28 with TRBJ2-7; 9 bases align to TRBD1. Trimming took 5 bases from V and 6 from J; bases not matched to a gene: 8. Germline assignment: CDR1 MDHEN and CDR2 SYDVKM. The CDR3 is made up of 14 amino acids. The CDR3 coding sequence is TGTGCCAGCAGTCCCTGGACAGGGGAGAGCGAGCAGTACTTC. This encodes CASSPWTGESEQYF.

The CDR3 bases are TGTGCCAGCAGTTTAGCGTCAGGGAAGCCCCAGCATTTT. It translates to CASSLASGKPQHF. The chain combines TRBV12-3 or TRBV12-4 with TRBJ1-5; possible D gene TRBD1, 5 bases. V dropped 0 bases and J dropped 8 bases, with 8 bases sitting between them. This CDR3 has 13 residues.

The chain is built from TRBV28 and TRBJ1-3; tentatively, D is TRBD1 (5 bases). The germline gives CDR1 MDHEN, CDR2 SYDVKM. This CDR3 comprises 19 residues. The V and J ends lost 5 bases and 4 bases respectively, with 27 bases between them. The CDR3 loop is CASSQPGSGGINGGNTIYF. As DNA, the CDR3 is TGTGCCAGCAGTCAACCCGGTTCGGGGGGGATTAATGGAGGAAACACCATATATTTT. Using reference TRBV28 and TRBJ1-3 for the parts outside the CDR3, the full variable domain is DVKVTQSSRYLVKRTGEKVFLECVQDMDHENMFWYRQDPGLGLRLIYFSYDVKMKEKGDIPEGYSVSREKKERFSLILESASTNQTSMYLCASSQPGSGGINGGNTIYFGEGSWLTVV.

The chain recombines TRBV6-5 with TRBJ1-5; perhaps TRBD1 as D (6 bases). This CDR3 comprises 15 residues. Trimming removed 2 bases from V and 2 bases from J, with 10 bases in between. CDR1 is MNHEY, CDR2 SVGAGI, per germline. CDR3 nucleotide sequence: TGTGCCAGCAGTTACGGGGGCGAGGGCAATCAGCCCCAGCATTTT. Its protein product is CASSYGGEGNQPQHF.